Following are 5 T cell receptor beta chains from one sample sequenced in a study of T cells in Graves' hyperthyroidism and ophthalmopathy. Using RNA transcripts as the source, TCR beta CDR3 regions were amplified. RT-PCR in the first round (using the HTBI primer set) targeted the TCR CDR3. TCRdb re-analysed the multiplex PCR reads in MiXCR, keeping a single row per CDR3 protein. The table lists about 620,000 distinct CDR3 sequences, 15% to 20% of them singletons. Material for sequencing was blood. Every receptor here comes from a woman in her twenties or thirties with Graves' hyperthyroidism.

This clonotype was counted ten times or more. The chain is built from TRBV30 and TRBJ2-7, with D perhaps assigned TRBD1 or TRBD2 (5 bases each). In germline, CDR1 is GTSNPN, CDR2 SVGIG (reference sequence). V was clipped by 0 bases and J by 0 bases, with 12 bases between them. This CDR3 has 15 residues. The CDR3 spells CAWSVGTLSSYEQYF. The CDR3 coding sequence is TGTGCCTGGAGTGTAGGGACCCTTAGCTCCTACGAGCAGTACTTC.

Many counts were recorded for this clonotype. This chain uses TRBV2 with TRBJ2-7; no firm D call. Germline values: CDR1 SNHLY, CDR2 FYNNEI. V was clipped by 2 bases and J by 1 base, with 6 bases between them. The CDR3 is 13 residues long. The CDR3 DNA follows: TGTGCCAGCAGTGAAAACTTTTCCTACGAGCAGTACTTC. Translation: CASSENFSYEQYF.

The chain is built from TRBV10-3 and TRBJ1-3, with TRBD1 matching 7 bases. The trim removed 3 bases at V and 3 bases at J, leaving 8 bases unmatched. The CDR3 has 16 residues. Germline assignment: CDR1 ENHRY and CDR2 SYGVKD. CDR3 sequence (DNA): TGTGCCATCAGTGACTTAGGGACAGTAGGTGGAAACACCATATATTTT. This translates into CAISDLGTVGGNTIYF.

V is TRBV24-1 and J is TRBJ1-5, with TRBD1 matching over 10 bases. Germline CDR1 and CDR2: KGHDR and SFDVKD. The ends lost 0 bases at V and 4 bases at J; junction bases unmatched: 8. This CDR3 comprises 18 residues. The CDR3 loop is CATSDLPLRGQGNQPQHF. The CDR3 coding sequence is TGTGCCACCAGTGATTTGCCCCTCCGGGGACAGGGGAATCAGCCCCAGCATTTT.

This clonotype came up many times. V and J are TRBV28 and TRBJ2-1; TRBD1 agrees at 8 bases. Germline CDR1 and CDR2: MDHEN and SYDVKM. The ends lost 3 bases at V and 5 bases at J; junction bases unmatched: 15. This CDR3 is 18 amino acids long. DNA for the CDR3: TGTGCCAGCAGTTTCTCCCCGGCCGACAGGGGCAGGAACAATGAGCAGTTCTTC. Protein product: CASSFSPADRGRNNEQFF. The whole variable domain, remainder taken from reference TRBV28 and TRBJ2-1, is DVKVTQSSRYLVKRTGEKVFLECVQDMDHENMFWYRQDPGLGLRLIYFSYDVKMKEKGDIPEGYSVSREKKERFSLILESASTNQTSMYLCASSFSPADRGRNNEQFFGPGTRLTVL.